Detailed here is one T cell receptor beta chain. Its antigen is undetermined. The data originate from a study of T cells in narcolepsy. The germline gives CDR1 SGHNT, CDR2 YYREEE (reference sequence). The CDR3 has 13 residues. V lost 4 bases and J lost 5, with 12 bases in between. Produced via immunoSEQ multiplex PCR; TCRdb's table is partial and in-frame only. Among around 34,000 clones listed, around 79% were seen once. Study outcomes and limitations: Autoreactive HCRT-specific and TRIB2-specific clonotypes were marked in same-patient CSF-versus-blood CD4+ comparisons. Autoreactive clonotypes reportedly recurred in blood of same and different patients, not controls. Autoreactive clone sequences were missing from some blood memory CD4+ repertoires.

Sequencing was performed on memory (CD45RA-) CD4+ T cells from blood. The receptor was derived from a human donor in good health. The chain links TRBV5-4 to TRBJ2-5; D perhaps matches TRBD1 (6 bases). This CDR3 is CASSGRGRETQYF. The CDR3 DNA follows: TGTGCCAGCAGCGGCAGGGGAAGGGAGACCCAGTACTTC.